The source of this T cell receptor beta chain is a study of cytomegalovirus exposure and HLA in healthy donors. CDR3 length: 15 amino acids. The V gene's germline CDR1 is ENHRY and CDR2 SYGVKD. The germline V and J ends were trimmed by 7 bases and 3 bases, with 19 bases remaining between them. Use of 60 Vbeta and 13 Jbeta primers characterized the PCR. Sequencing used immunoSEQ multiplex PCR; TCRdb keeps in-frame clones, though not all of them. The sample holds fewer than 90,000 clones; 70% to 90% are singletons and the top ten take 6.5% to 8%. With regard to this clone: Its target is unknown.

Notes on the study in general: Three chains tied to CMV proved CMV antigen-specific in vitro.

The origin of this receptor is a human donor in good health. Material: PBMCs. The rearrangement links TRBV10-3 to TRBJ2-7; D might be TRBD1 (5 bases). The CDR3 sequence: CAITQGGQGIYEQYF. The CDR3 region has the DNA TGTGCCATCACCCAAGGTGGTCAGGGTATCTACGAGCAGTACTTC.